This T cell receptor beta chain originates from a study of blood T cell repertoires in COVID-19. Across the study: Sources were T cells, B-cell-depleted T cells, or PBMCs; the material itself was cDNA or gDNA.

Profiling relied on immunoSEQ multiplex PCR, and the TCRdb table lists in-frame clones only, not all of them. The sample yields 350,000 to 400,000 clones, approximately 89% seen once. In germline, CDR1 is SGHRS, CDR2 YFSETQ. Trimming cost V 5 bases and J 1 base; bases outside gene matches: 7. The CDR3 covers 17 residues. The age range of participants was about 18 to 89 years, with residence in fewer than 25 US areas. This sequence originates from a woman in her twenties or thirties who had recovered from COVID-19. This chain links TRBV5-1 with TRBJ2-5; 14 nucleotides agree with TRBD2. Sequenced input: PBMCs or T cells enriched from blood (not recorded which). The CDR3 is CASSSGGTSGSQETQYF. The CDR3 DNA sequence: TGCGCCAGCAGTTCCGGTGGGACTAGCGGGAGCCAAGAGACCCAGTACTTC.